This TCR beta chain is drawn from a study of human CD8 memory T cell subsets. Study-wide findings and caveats: Sequencing in this study was performed exclusively on T cell receptor beta chains. Similarly high diversity marked stem-like memory and precursor exhausted T cells, unlike effector memory cells.

UMI-labeled 5' RACE was used to make TCR beta libraries. TCRdb reworked the 5' RACE reads into one entry per CDR3 protein, no DNA. The sample includes thousands of distinct CDR3 sequences. There are 16 residues in the CDR3. Germline lookup yields CDR1 MNHEY and CDR2 SMNVEV (reference sequence). Duplicate roughly 150,000-cell vials of sorted CD8+ T cells per subset supplied the RNA. For this clonotype: The antigen remains unidentified.

The chain links TRBV27 to TRBJ2-1. This TCR derives from a human donor in good health. The source material was CD8+ effector memory T cells (TEM) sorted from PBMCs. Subset here: effector memory CD8 T cells, CCR7- CD45RO+ CD95+. This CDR3 reads CASSLLVGRTHNEQFF.